These T cell receptor beta chains were read from a single sample in a study of regulatory T cells in long-lasting Graves disease. One entry per CDR3 protein, called by TCRdb with MiXCR from the multiplex PCR reads. The table lists about 220,000 distinct CDR3 sequences, around 19% of them singletons. The same data also contributed to another study, on T cells in Graves' hyperthyroidism and ophthalmopathy.

This specimen was peripheral blood mononuclear cells (PBMCs), taken at new diagnosis, from a patient treated with antithyroid drugs. Every receptor here comes from a woman younger than 45 with Graves disease. Both conserved end residues are part of each CDR3. A D gene is named only where the DNA matches it firmly. Some rows have no size entry. The others give once, few or many, or a class for an expanded clone.

v_gene	j_gene	d_gene	abundance	CDR3nt	CDR3aa
TRBV4-1	TRBJ2-7	TRBD2	few	TGCGCCAGCAGCACATGGTCTAGCGGGACAACCTACGAGCAGTACTTC	CASSTWSSGTTYEQYF
TRBV20-1	TRBJ2-7	TRBD2	-	TGCAGTGCTAGATCCGCTGGCGGGGGGAGCACCTACGAGCAGTACTTC	CSARSAGGGSTYEQYF
TRBV27	TRBJ1-4	TRBD1	many	TGTGCCTGCAAAAAGACAGGGGTCTATGAAAAACTGTTTTTT	CACKKTGVYEKLFF
TRBV6-5	TRBJ1-5	-	many	TGTGCCAGCAGTTATGGAAACAATCAGCCCCAGCATTTT	CASSYGNNQPQHF
TRBV13	TRBJ2-1	-	-	TGTGCCAGCAGCTTAGGAGGGGTAACTTACAATGAGCAGTTCTTC	CASSLGGVTYNEQFF
TRBV12-3/TRBV12-4	TRBJ2-2	TRBD1	many	TGTGCCAGCATCCCGACAGGGTCTAACGGGGAGCTGTTTTTT	CASIPTGSNGELFF
TRBV5-1	TRBJ2-1	-	many	TGCGCCAGCAGCCGTAGCACAGGGATGGAAACCTACAATGAGCAGTTCTTC	CASSRSTGMETYNEQFF
TRBV2	TRBJ2-7	TRBD1	-	TGTGCCAGCAGTCGCACAGGGGCGACGGTATACGAGCAGTACTTC	CASSRTGATVYEQYF
TRBV7-2	TRBJ2-7	TRBD2	many	TGTGCCAGCAGCTTTAGCGGGTTCAACCCCTACGAGCAGTACTTC	CASSFSGFNPYEQYF
TRBV19	TRBJ1-2	-	many	TGTGCCAGTAGTGGGACCGGGACGGCCTATGGCTACACCTTC	CASSGTGTAYGYTF
TRBV11-3	TRBJ1-6	-	many	TGTGCCAGCAGCCCGGGCCCCGAATTTGAGGCCCTCCACTTT	CASSPGPEFEALHF
TRBV12-3/TRBV12-4	TRBJ2-3	TRBD2	many	TGTGCCAGCAGTCCGACCGGGGGGGTGAATACGCAGTATTTT	CASSPTGGVNTQYF
TRBV28	TRBJ1-3	TRBD1	-	TGTGCCAGCAGTAGACAGGGCAACTCTGGAAACACCATATATTTT	CASSRQGNSGNTIYF
TRBV2	TRBJ1-2	-	many	TGTGCCAGCAGTGAAAGGAATGGCTACACCTTC	CASSERNGYTF
TRBV3-1	TRBJ2-7	TRBD2	many	TGTGCCAGCAGCCGACCGGGACTAGCGGAGCTCTACGAGCAGTACTTC	CASSRPGLAELYEQYF
TRBV19	TRBJ1-1	-	many	TGTGCCATTATGGGACAAACGAACACTGAAGCTTTCTTT	CAIMGQTNTEAFF
TRBV28	TRBJ1-1	-	many	TGTGCCAGCAGGCCTCCGGGCCCTTGGGGCACTGAAGCTTTCTTT	CASRPPGPWGTEAFF
TRBV5-6	TRBJ1-1	TRBD1	few	TGTGCCAGCAGCTTGGCCGACAGGGAGAACACTGAAGCTTTCTTT	CASSLADRENTEAFF
TRBV18	TRBJ2-2	-	many	TGTGCCAGCTCACCAGGGCAGACGAACACCGGGGAGCTGTTTTTT	CASSPGQTNTGELFF
TRBV3-1	TRBJ2-7	-	many	TGTGCCAGCAGCTTCAGACAGCCTCCCTACGAGCAGTACTTC	CASSFRQPPYEQYF
TRBV5-1	TRBJ2-5	TRBD1	many	TGCGCCAGCAGCGGCGGGGGACAGGGGGCTGGAGACCAAGAGACCCAGTACTTC	CASSGGGQGAGDQETQYF
TRBV28	TRBJ2-7	TRBD1	-	TGTGCCAGCAGTCCGGCGGGACAGGGGACCACCTACGAGCAGTACTTC	CASSPAGQGTTYEQYF
TRBV19	TRBJ2-3	-	few	TGTGCCAGTAGTATACCCCCCACAGATACGCAGTATTTT	CASSIPPTDTQYF
TRBV20-1	TRBJ2-5	-	many	TGCAGTGCTCTTCAGGGGCGAGAGACCCAGTACTTC	CSALQGRETQYF
TRBV28	TRBJ2-7	TRBD2	many	TGTGCCAGCAGTTCGAGGGAGGGTCTTAGGCAGTACTTC	CASSSREGLRQYF
TRBV2	TRBJ1-2	-	-	TGTGCCAGCAGTGAAGTTCGGCAGGCTGGCTACACCTTC	CASSEVRQAGYTF
TRBV19	TRBJ1-2	-	-	TGTGCCAGTAGTATAGATGGAGGCTATGGCTACACCTTC	CASSIDGGYGYTF
TRBV5-1	TRBJ2-5	-	many	TGCGCCAGCAGCTTAGGAGGCCTCCAAGAGACCCAGTACTTC	CASSLGGLQETQYF
TRBV2	TRBJ2-3	-	many	TGTGCCAGCAGTGCTGAAGGACTTAGCACAGATACGCAGTATTTT	CASSAEGLSTDTQYF
TRBV7-2	TRBJ2-5	-	many	TGTGCCAGCAGCTTAGTCGGCGGGTTCCAAGAGACCCAGTACTTC	CASSLVGGFQETQYF
TRBV5-6	TRBJ1-1	-	many	TGTGCCAGCAGCCAAAGCCCCTTGACTGAAGCTTTCTTT	CASSQSPLTEAFF
TRBV28	TRBJ2-7	-	-	TGTGCCAGCAGTTCCAACATTGCGTCCGAGCAGTACTTC	CASSSNIASEQYF
TRBV6-1	TRBJ1-6	-	once	TGTGCCGTGGGGACCGATTATAATTCACCCCTCCACTTT	CAVGTDYNSPLHF
TRBV4-2	TRBJ2-1	TRBD2	-	TGTGCCAGCAGCCCATGGACTAGCGGGGTTACTGAGCAGTTCTTC	CASSPWTSGVTEQFF
TRBV11-2	TRBJ1-1	-	many	TGTGCCAGCAGCTTCGGGAGGGGCACTGAAGCTTTCTTT	CASSFGRGTEAFF
TRBV30	TRBJ2-2	TRBD1	many	TGTGCCTGGAGCGGACAGGGAAGGACCGGGGAGCTGTTTTTT	CAWSGQGRTGELFF
TRBV5-1	TRBJ1-1	TRBD1	-	TGCGCCAGCAGCGTCCGGACAGGGGTGAACACTGAAGCTTTCTTT	CASSVRTGVNTEAFF
TRBV12-3/TRBV12-4	TRBJ1-6	-	many	TGTGCCAGCAGTTTCTCGCAGAATAATTCACCCCTCCACTTT	CASSFSQNNSPLHF
TRBV19	TRBJ2-3	-	-	TGTGCCAGTAGTAGCCCTACGGACACAGATACGCAGTATTTT	CASSSPTDTDTQYF
TRBV15	TRBJ1-2	-	many	TGTGCCACCAGCGGCAGGACAGTTACCTATGGCTACACCTTC	CATSGRTVTYGYTF
TRBV5-1	TRBJ2-7	TRBD2	many	TGCGCCAGCAGCCCGGGACTAGCGGGAGTCCACGAGCAGTACTTC	CASSPGLAGVHEQYF
TRBV11-2	TRBJ2-1	-	-	TGTGCCAGCAGCTTAGGTCCCAATGAGCAGTTCTTC	CASSLGPNEQFF
TRBV13	TRBJ1-1	-	-	TGTGCCAGCAATCTCGTAAAGAACACTGAAGCTTTCTTT	CASNLVKNTEAFF
TRBV6-1	TRBJ2-3	TRBD2	many	TGTGCCAGCATGGTTGCGGGGGGTCGCACAGATACGCAGTATTTT	CASMVAGGRTDTQYF
TRBV18	TRBJ2-2	-	many	TGTGCCAGCTCACCAACTATATTCAGGTTAAAGGATCACACCGGGGAGCTGTTTTTT	CASSPTIFRLKDHTGELFF
TRBV3-1	TRBJ1-3	-	many	TGTGCCAGCAGCCAAGTAAGGGGAAACACCATATATTTT	CASSQVRGNTIYF
TRBV11-2	TRBJ2-5	-	many	TGTGCCAGCAGCGCACAAGGGTGGGAGACCCAGTACTTC	CASSAQGWETQYF
TRBV6-2/TRBV6-3	TRBJ2-3	-	many	TGTGCCAGCAGTGAACGAAGCGGTTTAGGTACGCAGTATTTT	CASSERSGLGTQYF
TRBV2	TRBJ2-3	TRBD1	-	TGTGCCAGCAGTGCTAGGCAGGGGGAGGATACGCAGTATTTT	CASSARQGEDTQYF
TRBV5-6	TRBJ1-1	TRBD1	many	TGTGCCAGCAGCTTGAGGTTTCAGGGGGCTTTGACTGAAGCTTTCTTT	CASSLRFQGALTEAFF
TRBV6-4	TRBJ1-4	-	many	TGTGCCACGCCCCCGAGGCTTGGGGAAAAACTGTTTTTT	CATPPRLGEKLFF
TRBV20-1	TRBJ1-4	-	many	TGCAGTGCGACAGACGGGAATGAAAAACTGTTTTTT	CSATDGNEKLFF
TRBV11-2	TRBJ2-5	-	-	TGTGCCAGCAGCTTGGGTAGGGGTCGAGAGACCCAGTACTTC	CASSLGRGRETQYF
TRBV11-1	TRBJ2-3	-	-	TGTGCCAGCAGCACCCAGGGACGGACAGATACGCAGTATTTT	CASSTQGRTDTQYF